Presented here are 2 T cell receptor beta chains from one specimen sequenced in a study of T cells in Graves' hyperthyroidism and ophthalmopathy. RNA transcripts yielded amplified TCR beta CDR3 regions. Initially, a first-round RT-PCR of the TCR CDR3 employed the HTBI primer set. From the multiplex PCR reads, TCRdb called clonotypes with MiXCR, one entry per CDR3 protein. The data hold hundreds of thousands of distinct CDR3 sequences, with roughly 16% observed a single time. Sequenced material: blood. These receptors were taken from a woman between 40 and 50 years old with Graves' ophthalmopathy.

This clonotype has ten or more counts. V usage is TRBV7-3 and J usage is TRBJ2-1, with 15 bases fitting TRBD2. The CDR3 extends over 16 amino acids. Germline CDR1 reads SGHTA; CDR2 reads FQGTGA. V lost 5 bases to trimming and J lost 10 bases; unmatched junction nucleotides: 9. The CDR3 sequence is CASSHSLGLAGGEQFF. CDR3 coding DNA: TGTGCCAGCAGCCATTCTTTGGGACTAGCGGGAGGCGAGCAGTTCTTC.

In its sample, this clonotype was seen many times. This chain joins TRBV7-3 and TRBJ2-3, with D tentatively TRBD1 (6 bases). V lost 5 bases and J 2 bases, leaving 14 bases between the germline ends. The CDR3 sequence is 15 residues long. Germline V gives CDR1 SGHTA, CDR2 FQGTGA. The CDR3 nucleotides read TGTGCCAGCAGCAGAGGGGGACCAAACACAGATACGCAGTATTTT. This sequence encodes CASSRGGPNTDTQYF. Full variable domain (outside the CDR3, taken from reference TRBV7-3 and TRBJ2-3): GAGVSQTPSNKVTEKGKYVELRCDPISGHTALYWYRQSLGQGPEFLIYFQGTGAADDSGLPNDRFFAVRPEGSVSTLKIQRTERGDSAVYLCASSRGGPNTDTQYFGPGTRLTVL.